These T cell receptor beta chains were read from a single sample in a study of shared clonotypes between healthy human individuals. Assay used: immunoSEQ multiplex PCR; TCRdb lists only in-frame clones, some missing. The sample records some 2,100,000 clones, roughly 91% being singletons. Sequenced: naive CD8+ T cells from PBMCs. The receptors stem from a young man in good health. Some clones in this sample may be carry-over from other donors' samples. CDR3s include the opening cysteine and the closing phenylalanine or tryptophan. The D gene is left open where the match is weak. Not every row has a clone size; where given, it reads once, few, many or a size class.

d_call: NA; clone_size: NA; j_call: TRBJ2-7; v_call: TRBV18; cdr3_aa: CASSPAVYPYEQYF; cdr3_nt: TGTGCCAGCTCACCCGCCGTCTACCCCTACGAGCAGTACTTC
d_call: NA; clone_size: NA; j_call: TRBJ2-7; v_call: TRBV20-1; cdr3_aa: CSAREEYEQYF; cdr3_nt: TGCAGTGCTAGAGAGGAGTACGAGCAGTACTTC
d_call: TRBD1; clone_size: NA; j_call: TRBJ2-7; v_call: TRBV13; cdr3_aa: CASSLGGTGRSYEQYF; cdr3_nt: TGTGCCAGCAGCTTAGGGGGGACAGGACGATCCTACGAGCAGTACTTC
d_call: TRBD2; clone_size: NA; j_call: TRBJ2-4; v_call: TRBV15; cdr3_aa: CATSSLPGLLPRGNIQYF; cdr3_nt: TGTGCCACCAGCAGTCTCCCGGGACTACTCCCTCGGGGTAACATTCAGTACTTC
d_call: NA; clone_size: once; j_call: TRBJ2-7; v_call: TRBV28; cdr3_aa: CASSPLDGKPNYEQYF; cdr3_nt: TGTGCCAGCAGTCCATTGGACGGGAAGCCAAACTACGAGCAGTACTTC
d_call: TRBD2; clone_size: NA; j_call: TRBJ2-6; v_call: TRBV19; cdr3_aa: CASSIGGLAGYSGANVLTF; cdr3_nt: TGTGCCAGTAGTATTGGGGGACTAGCGGGGTACTCTGGGGCCAACGTCCTGACTTTC
d_call: NA; clone_size: NA; j_call: TRBJ1-1; v_call: TRBV10-3; cdr3_aa: CAIMAGGLNTEAFF; cdr3_nt: TGTGCCATCATGGCGGGGGGGCTGAACACTGAAGCTTTCTTT
d_call: NA; clone_size: NA; j_call: TRBJ2-7; v_call: TRBV19; cdr3_aa: CATSYGPTYEQYF; cdr3_nt: TGTGCCACCTCCTATGGCCCGACCTACGAGCAGTACTTC
d_call: NA; clone_size: NA; j_call: TRBJ1-5; v_call: TRBV4-2; cdr3_aa: CASSQDRGNQPQHF; cdr3_nt: TGTGCCAGCAGCCAAGATCGGGGTAATCAGCCCCAGCATTTT
d_call: NA; clone_size: NA; j_call: TRBJ1-5; v_call: TRBV6-1; cdr3_aa: CASSAWGNQPQHF; cdr3_nt: TGTGCCAGCAGTGCCTGGGGCAATCAGCCCCAGCATTTT
d_call: TRBD1; clone_size: NA; j_call: TRBJ1-2; v_call: TRBV5-5; cdr3_aa: CASSILRQGGDGYTF; cdr3_nt: TGTGCCAGCAGCATCCTAAGACAGGGGGGCGATGGCTACACCTTC
d_call: NA; clone_size: NA; j_call: TRBJ2-2; v_call: TRBV6-1; cdr3_aa: CASRGRGWAGELFF; cdr3_nt: TGTGCCAGCAGGGGGCGCGGGTGGGCCGGGGAGCTGTTTTTT
d_call: TRBD2; clone_size: NA; j_call: TRBJ2-7; v_call: TRBV10-3; cdr3_aa: CAISESGAGEDLYEQYF; cdr3_nt: TGTGCCATCAGTGAGTCGGGTGCGGGAGAGGATCTATACGAGCAGTACTTC
d_call: NA; clone_size: NA; j_call: TRBJ2-1; v_call: TRBV11-3; cdr3_aa: CASSPPRDQLYYNEQFF; cdr3_nt: TGTGCCAGCAGCCCCCCCCGGGACCAACTGTACTACAATGAGCAGTTCTTC
d_call: NA; clone_size: NA; j_call: TRBJ2-2; v_call: TRBV6-4; cdr3_aa: CASSDSGSSPGELFF; cdr3_nt: TGTGCCAGCAGTGATTCGGGGTCAAGTCCCGGGGAGCTGTTTTTT
d_call: NA; clone_size: NA; j_call: TRBJ1-5; v_call: TRBV6-1; cdr3_aa: CASSEGWTPTPHQPQHF; cdr3_nt: TGTGCCAGCAGTGAGGGGTGGACTCCGACCCCCCATCAGCCCCAGCATTTT
d_call: NA; clone_size: NA; j_call: TRBJ2-4; v_call: TRBV10-3; cdr3_aa: CAISESISGVAKNIQYF; cdr3_nt: TGTGCCATCAGTGAGTCGATTAGCGGAGTAGCCAAAAACATTCAGTACTTC
d_call: NA; clone_size: NA; j_call: TRBJ2-7; v_call: TRBV6-1; cdr3_aa: CASSDHRAISYEQYF; cdr3_nt: TGTGCCAGCAGTGACCACAGGGCCATCTCCTACGAGCAGTACTTC
d_call: NA; clone_size: NA; j_call: TRBJ1-5; v_call: TRBV28; cdr3_aa: CASNDGQYSNQPQHF; cdr3_nt: TGTGCCAGTAATGATGGCCAGTATAGCAATCAGCCCCAGCATTTT
d_call: NA; clone_size: NA; j_call: TRBJ1-1; v_call: TRBV27; cdr3_aa: CASSLSVALAIEAFF; cdr3_nt: TGTGCCAGCAGTTTATCTGTTGCGTTGGCTATTGAAGCTTTCTTT
d_call: TRBD2; clone_size: once; j_call: TRBJ2-1; v_call: TRBV11-2; cdr3_aa: CASSSPKGNSGAYNEQFF; cdr3_nt: TGTGCCAGCAGCTCCCCCAAGGGTAATAGCGGGGCCTACAATGAGCAGTTCTTC
d_call: NA; clone_size: NA; j_call: TRBJ2-1; v_call: TRBV7-3; cdr3_aa: CASSPDIVSYNEQFF; cdr3_nt: TGTGCCAGCAGCCCGGACATTGTCTCCTACAATGAGCAGTTCTTC
d_call: NA; clone_size: once; j_call: TRBJ2-3; v_call: TRBV27; cdr3_aa: CASSVSYSSTDTQYF; cdr3_nt: TGTGCCAGCAGTGTCTCATACTCTAGCACAGATACGCAGTATTTT
d_call: NA; clone_size: NA; j_call: TRBJ2-2; v_call: TRBV2; cdr3_aa: CASGPSGTGELFF; cdr3_nt: TGTGCCAGCGGACCTTCGGGGACCGGGGAGCTGTTTTTT
d_call: NA; clone_size: NA; j_call: TRBJ2-7; v_call: TRBV6-5; cdr3_aa: CASSYSSGGYEQYF; cdr3_nt: TGTGCCAGCAGTTACTCGTCCGGGGGCTACGAGCAGTACTTC
d_call: TRBD1; clone_size: NA; j_call: TRBJ1-1; v_call: TRBV30; cdr3_aa: CAVHRGAHPNTEAFF; cdr3_nt: TGTGCCGTCCACAGGGGCGCTCATCCGAACACTGAAGCTTTCTTT
d_call: TRBD2; clone_size: NA; j_call: TRBJ2-7; v_call: TRBV6-5; cdr3_aa: CASSYGTSGTYEQYF; cdr3_nt: TGTGCCAGCAGTTACGGGACTAGCGGGACCTACGAGCAGTACTTC
d_call: NA; clone_size: NA; j_call: TRBJ2-3; v_call: TRBV7-6; cdr3_aa: CASSSRDPGADTQYF; cdr3_nt: TGTGCCAGCAGCTCCCGGGACCCCGGCGCAGATACGCAGTATTTT
d_call: NA; clone_size: NA; j_call: TRBJ2-7; v_call: TRBV27; cdr3_aa: CASSSGYEQYF; cdr3_nt: TGTGCCAGCAGTTCAGGGTACGAGCAGTACTTC
d_call: NA; clone_size: NA; j_call: TRBJ2-3; v_call: TRBV13; cdr3_aa: CASGERAWDTQYF; cdr3_nt: TGTGCCAGCGGGGAACGGGCGTGGGATACGCAGTATTTT
d_call: TRBD1; clone_size: once; j_call: TRBJ1-5; v_call: TRBV18; cdr3_aa: CASSPRIQGEVYSNQPQHF; cdr3_nt: TGTGCCAGCTCACCACGTATACAGGGGGAAGTTTATAGCAATCAGCCCCAGCATTTT
d_call: TRBD1; clone_size: NA; j_call: TRBJ2-7; v_call: TRBV5-1; cdr3_aa: CASAGRDRVHEQYF; cdr3_nt: TGCGCCAGCGCTGGGCGGGACAGGGTGCACGAGCAGTACTTC
d_call: NA; clone_size: NA; j_call: TRBJ2-5; v_call: TRBV7-6; cdr3_aa: CASSPEEETQYF; cdr3_nt: TGTGCCAGCAGCCCTGAGGAAGAGACCCAGTACTTC
d_call: NA; clone_size: NA; j_call: TRBJ1-5; v_call: TRBV28; cdr3_aa: CASSFPPAGGSNQPQHF; cdr3_nt: TGTGCCAGCAGTTTCCCGCCCGCAGGAGGTAGCAATCAGCCCCAGCATTTT
d_call: NA; clone_size: NA; j_call: TRBJ1-4; v_call: TRBV4-1; cdr3_aa: CASSEWGPEATNEKLFF; cdr3_nt: TGCGCCAGCAGCGAATGGGGCCCCGAGGCAACTAATGAAAAACTGTTTTTT
d_call: NA; clone_size: few; j_call: TRBJ1-1; v_call: TRBV6-5; cdr3_aa: CASSYAGMNTEAFF; cdr3_nt: TGTGCCAGCAGTTACGCTGGGATGAACACTGAAGCTTTCTTT
d_call: TRBD2; clone_size: NA; j_call: TRBJ2-7; v_call: TRBV29-1; cdr3_aa: CSGLGTSYEQYF; cdr3_nt: TGCAGCGGCCTCGGGACTAGCTACGAGCAGTACTTC
d_call: NA; clone_size: once; j_call: TRBJ2-6; v_call: TRBV6-6; cdr3_aa: CASSSFQRANVLTF; cdr3_nt: TGTGCCAGCAGTTCTTTTCAGAGGGCCAACGTCCTGACTTTC
d_call: TRBD2; clone_size: NA; j_call: TRBJ2-1; v_call: TRBV9; cdr3_aa: CASSVSGVGNEQFF; cdr3_nt: TGTGCCAGCAGCGTAAGCGGGGTCGGGAATGAGCAGTTCTTC
d_call: TRBD2; clone_size: NA; j_call: TRBJ2-5; v_call: TRBV11-2; cdr3_aa: CASNQAGREGHETQYF; cdr3_nt: TGTGCCAGCAACCAGGCGGGGCGGGAGGGCCACGAGACCCAGTACTTC
d_call: NA; clone_size: NA; j_call: TRBJ2-7; v_call: TRBV27; cdr3_aa: CASSWRQGYEQYF; cdr3_nt: TGTGCCAGCAGTTGGAGGCAGGGCTACGAGCAGTACTTC
d_call: TRBD2; clone_size: NA; j_call: TRBJ2-5; v_call: TRBV7-6; cdr3_aa: CASSQGLAGPEGQETQYF; cdr3_nt: TGTGCCAGCAGCCAGGGACTAGCGGGACCCGAGGGCCAAGAGACCCAGTACTTC
d_call: NA; clone_size: once; j_call: TRBJ2-7; v_call: TRBV5-1; cdr3_aa: CASSLSANYEQYF; cdr3_nt: TGCGCCAGCAGCTTGTCGGCGAACTACGAGCAGTACTTC
d_call: NA; clone_size: NA; j_call: TRBJ2-5; v_call: TRBV7-2; cdr3_aa: CASSRGDKETQYF; cdr3_nt: TGTGCCAGCAGCCGGGGGGACAAGGAGACCCAGTACTTC
d_call: NA; clone_size: NA; j_call: TRBJ2-7; v_call: TRBV18; cdr3_aa: CASPRDIFGTGQYF; cdr3_nt: TGTGCCAGCCCGAGGGACATCTTTGGTACGGGGCAGTACTTC
d_call: NA; clone_size: NA; j_call: TRBJ2-7; v_call: TRBV7-8; cdr3_aa: CASSSSARSYEQYF; cdr3_nt: TGTGCCAGCAGCTCCAGCGCCCGTTCCTACGAGCAGTACTTC
d_call: NA; clone_size: NA; j_call: TRBJ2-7; v_call: TRBV29-1; cdr3_aa: CSVYGAYEQYF; cdr3_nt: TGCAGCGTTTACGGGGCCTACGAGCAGTACTTC
d_call: NA; clone_size: few; j_call: TRBJ1-3; v_call: TRBV5-1; cdr3_aa: CASSSTLSGNTIYF; cdr3_nt: TGCGCCAGCAGCAGTACCCTTTCTGGAAACACCATATATTTT
d_call: TRBD1; clone_size: NA; j_call: TRBJ1-1; v_call: TRBV28; cdr3_aa: CASRLQGLNTEAFF; cdr3_nt: TGTGCCAGCAGACTACAGGGGCTGAACACTGAAGCTTTCTTT
d_call: NA; clone_size: NA; j_call: TRBJ2-7; v_call: TRBV5-6; cdr3_aa: CASSPRGWGSDEQYF; cdr3_nt: TGTGCCAGCAGCCCTCGTGGATGGGGTTCCGACGAGCAGTACTTC
d_call: NA; clone_size: NA; j_call: TRBJ2-1; v_call: TRBV21-1; cdr3_aa: CASSKPLGPKGNEQFF; cdr3_nt: TGTGCCAGCAGCAAACCCCTGGGGCCCAAGGGGAATGAGCAGTTCTTC
d_call: NA; clone_size: NA; j_call: TRBJ2-7; v_call: TRBV2; cdr3_aa: CASSSDRGLSYEQYF; cdr3_nt: TGTGCCAGCAGTTCTGACAGGGGACTATCCTACGAGCAGTACTTC
d_call: NA; clone_size: NA; j_call: TRBJ2-7; v_call: TRBV7-8; cdr3_aa: CASSDRARSISEQYF; cdr3_nt: TGTGCCAGCAGCGACCGGGCGCGCTCGATTTCCGAGCAGTACTTC
d_call: NA; clone_size: NA; j_call: TRBJ2-3; v_call: TRBV11-2; cdr3_aa: CASSSGLSSTDTQYF; cdr3_nt: TGTGCCAGCAGCTCGGGACTGTCAAGCACAGATACGCAGTATTTT
d_call: NA; clone_size: once; j_call: TRBJ2-1; v_call: TRBV11-2; cdr3_aa: CASSPSYNEQFF; cdr3_nt: TGTGCCAGCAGCCCAAGTTACAATGAGCAGTTCTTC
d_call: TRBD1; clone_size: NA; j_call: TRBJ2-3; v_call: TRBV5-1; cdr3_aa: CASSLTGTGTSNTDTQYF; cdr3_nt: TGCGCCAGCAGCTTAACCGGGACAGGAACAAGTAACACAGATACGCAGTATTTT
d_call: NA; clone_size: NA; j_call: TRBJ2-6; v_call: TRBV19; cdr3_aa: CASRTSDSGANVLTF; cdr3_nt: TGTGCCAGTAGGACTTCCGATTCTGGGGCCAACGTCCTGACTTTC
d_call: TRBD2; clone_size: few; j_call: TRBJ2-7; v_call: TRBV7-8; cdr3_aa: CASSATSGAREQYF; cdr3_nt: TGTGCCAGCAGCGCGACTAGCGGGGCGCGGGAGCAGTACTTC
d_call: NA; clone_size: once; j_call: TRBJ2-2; v_call: TRBV7-9; cdr3_aa: CASTSMQGNTGELFF; cdr3_nt: TGTGCCAGCACCTCGATGCAGGGGAACACCGGGGAGCTGTTTTTT
d_call: NA; clone_size: NA; j_call: TRBJ1-4; v_call: TRBV6-1; cdr3_aa: CASSERPASNEKLFF; cdr3_nt: TGTGCCAGCAGTGAAAGGCCAGCGTCGAATGAAAAACTGTTTTTT